These 17 T cell receptor beta chains came from one sample sequenced in a study of OX40 agonist ivuxolimab in advanced cancers. Clones were sequenced by immunoSEQ multiplex PCR, and TCRdb holds only the in-frame ones, with some missing. The table lists over 55,000 clones, approximately 94% of them singletons. The sequenced sample was CD4+ or CD8+ T cells sorted from blood, obtained in a trial of the OX40 agonist ivuxolimab. These receptors came from an adult with an advanced solid tumor such as melanoma, head and neck, liver or kidney cancer.

V gene TRBV11-2 combines with J gene TRBJ2-1; TRBD1 is a possible D gene (6 bases). V was trimmed by 0 bases and J by 4 bases, leaving 16 bases between them. Germline V gene sequence: CDR1 SGHAT, CDR2 FQNNGV. The CDR3 length is 17 residues. The chain's CDR3 is CASSLDLGRGAYNEQFF. Here the CDR3 DNA reads TGTGCCAGCAGCTTAGATCTCGGCAGGGGCGCTTACAATGAGCAGTTCTTC.

This rearrangement joins TRBV10-1 to TRBJ2-7; D might be TRBD2 (5 bases). The germline CDR1 and CDR2 sequences are WNHNN and SYGVQD (reference sequence). V lost 0 bases and J lost 3, with 15 bases in between. The CDR3 contains 16 residues. The CDR3, as DNA: TGCGCCAGCAGTGAGTCACCCCTCCGCGACTACTACGAGCAGTACTTC. Amino acid sequence: CASSESPLRDYYEQYF.

The chain is built from TRBV4-3 and TRBJ2-5; possibly TRBD1 or TRBD2 for D (5 bases each). The CDR3 loop spans 15 amino acids. The V gene's germline CDR1 is LGHNA and CDR2 YSLEER. V was clipped by 0 bases and J by 5 bases, with 13 bases between them. CDR3 DNA sequence: TGCGCCAGCAGCCAAGATTCGGGGCCCCGGGAGACCCAGTACTTC. Its protein product is CASSQDSGPRETQYF.

This rearrangement joins TRBV7-9 to TRBJ2-1; D is ambiguous. CDR3 length: 13 amino acids. Germline CDR1 SEHNR, CDR2 FQNEAQ (reference sequence). V lost 2 bases, J lost 10 bases, and 12 bases lay in between. The CDR3 sequence is CASSLNEEPEQFF. The CDR3 DNA is TGTGCCAGCAGCTTAAATGAGGAACCCGAGCAGTTCTTC. Together with reference TRBV7-9 and TRBJ2-1, the CDR3 gives the full variable domain: DTGVSQNPRHKITKRGQNVTFRCDPISEHNRLYWYRQTLGQGPEFLTYFQNEAQLEKSRLLSDRFSAERPKGSFSTLEIQRTEQGDSAMYLCASSLNEEPEQFFGPGTRLTVL.

The rearrangement links TRBV6-5 to TRBJ2-7; tentative D call: TRBD2 (6 bases). The CDR3 runs to 15 residues. Germline-derived CDR1 and CDR2 are MNHEY and SVGAGI. The V gene lost 5 bases and the J gene lost 5 bases, with 19 bases spanning the gap. The CDR3 bases are TGTGCCAGCAGTCTGGACCGGGACCCGGGGGACGAGCAGTACTTC. Its translation: CASSLDRDPGDEQYF.

The chain combines TRBV5-6 with TRBJ2-3, with 8 bases lining up with TRBD2. The CDR3 sequence is 17 residues long. Germline lookup yields CDR1 SGHDT and CDR2 YYEEEE. The V gene end was trimmed by 1 base and the J gene end by 1 base; junction bases not matched to a gene: 8. As DNA, the CDR3 is TGTGCCAGCAGCTTGTGGGGAGGCGGGGGGCGCACAGATACGCAGTATTTT. Residues: CASSLWGGGGRTDTQYF.

The V call is TRBV7-8, the J call TRBJ2-5, with 11 bases matching TRBD1. With 2 bases clipped from V and 5 bases from J, the junction kept 13 bases outside the gene matches. Germline V CDR1 and CDR2: SGHVS, FQNEAQ. This CDR3 region has 18 residues. Here the CDR3 reads CASSLTWAGTGGTETQYF. CDR3 bases: TGTGCCAGCAGCTTAACGTGGGCCGGGACAGGGGGGACCGAGACCCAGTACTTC.

V gene TRBV7-6 combines with J gene TRBJ2-7, with D perhaps TRBD2 (5 bases). In germline, CDR1 is SGHVS, CDR2 FNYEAQ. CDR3 length: 15 amino acids. Trimming pared 1 base from V and 0 bases from J, leaving 10 bases between. The DNA of the CDR3 is TGTGCCAGCAGCTTAGGTTCTGGGAGCTCCTACGAGCAGTACTTC. This sequence encodes CASSLGSGSSYEQYF.

The V and J genes are TRBV9 and TRBJ2-7, with 8 positions matching TRBD1. CDR1 is SGDLS, CDR2 YYNGEE, per germline. After removal of 3 bases from V and 1 base from J, the junction contained 3 bases not matched to a gene. The CDR3 has 14 amino acids. Here the CDR3 reads CASSAGGLSYEQYF. CDR3 DNA sequence: TGTGCCAGCAGCGCAGGGGGCTTGTCCTACGAGCAGTACTTC.

The genes are TRBV7-9 and TRBJ1-5; D gene uncertain. The V gene's germline CDR1 is SEHNR and CDR2 FQNEAQ (reference sequence). The CDR3 is 14 residues long. Trimming shortened V by 4 bases and J by 9 bases, and 16 bases separated the two germline ends. CDR3 residues: CASSSPGSPRPQHF. The CDR3 nucleotides read TGTGCCAGCAGCTCCCCGGGTTCCCCAAGGCCCCAGCATTTT.

DNA of the CDR3: TGCGCCAGCACCCAGGGGAGTGGTGGTGGCTACACCTTC. The encoded protein is CASTQGSGGGYTF. The chain carries TRBV4-3 and TRBJ1-2, with D maybe TRBD1 (6 bases). The V gene's germline CDR1 is LGHNA and CDR2 YSLEER. The CDR3 length is 13 residues. The V end was cut by 7 bases, the J end by 7 bases, with 16 bases between.

The chain recombines TRBV19 with TRBJ1-5; D is uncertain. This CDR3 has 13 residues. V lost 5 bases, J lost 2 bases, and 7 bases lay in between. Germline V lookup: CDR1 LNHDA, CDR2 SQIVND (reference sequence). CDR3 sequence reads: CASSPEGNQPQHF. CDR3 nucleotides: TGTGCCAGTAGTCCCGAGGGCAATCAGCCCCAGCATTTT.

The chain recombines TRBV19 with TRBJ1-5, with D possibly matching TRBD1 (5 bases). V was trimmed by 0 bases and J by 4 bases, leaving 10 bases between them. There are 15 residues in the CDR3. Per germline, CDR1 LNHDA and CDR2 SQIVND (reference sequence). For the CDR3, the DNA is TGTGCCAGTAGTATAGAGGGCGGGGGGAATCAGCCCCAGCATTTT. Protein product: CASSIEGGGNQPQHF.

V is TRBV27 and J is TRBJ2-4; 12 bases fit TRBD1. The CDR3 contains 15 residues. V was clipped by 6 bases and J by 7 bases; unmatched bases: 7. Germline V gene data show CDR1 as MNHEY and CDR2 as SMNVEV (reference sequence). This CDR3 is CASSRDRGQRNIQYF. The CDR3 DNA sequence: TGTGCCAGCAGCCGGGACAGGGGGCAAAGGAACATTCAGTACTTC.

The V gene is TRBV4-3, the J gene TRBJ2-7; D is unresolved. Deletions cut 4 bases from V and 4 bases from J, with 11 bases between. Germline V CDR1 and CDR2: LGHNA, YSLEER. The CDR3 is 13 amino acids. The CDR3 sequence: CASSPHTGYEQYF. CDR3 coding DNA: TGCGCCAGCAGCCCCCACACCGGGTACGAGCAGTACTTC.

V gene TRBV7-9 combines with J gene TRBJ2-1, with a weak D call TRBD1 (6 bases). Trimming stripped 5 bases from V and 2 bases from J, with 16 bases between. The CDR3 extends over 16 amino acids. Germline values: CDR1 SEHNR, CDR2 FQNEAQ (reference sequence). As DNA, the CDR3 is TGTGCCAGCAGCGTCTCCGGGACACGAACCTACAATGAGCAGTTCTTC. Its translation: CASSVSGTRTYNEQFF.

The chain is built from TRBV27 and TRBJ1-5; possible D gene TRBD1, 5 bases. The CDR3 sequence is 15 residues long. The V end lost 6 bases, the J end lost 0 bases, and 12 bases lay between the germline ends. Germline CDR1 reads MNHEY; CDR2 reads SMNVEV (reference sequence). CDR3 protein: CASRGASYSNQPQHF. In DNA form, the CDR3 reads TGTGCCAGCAGAGGGGCTTCTTATAGCAATCAGCCCCAGCATTTT.